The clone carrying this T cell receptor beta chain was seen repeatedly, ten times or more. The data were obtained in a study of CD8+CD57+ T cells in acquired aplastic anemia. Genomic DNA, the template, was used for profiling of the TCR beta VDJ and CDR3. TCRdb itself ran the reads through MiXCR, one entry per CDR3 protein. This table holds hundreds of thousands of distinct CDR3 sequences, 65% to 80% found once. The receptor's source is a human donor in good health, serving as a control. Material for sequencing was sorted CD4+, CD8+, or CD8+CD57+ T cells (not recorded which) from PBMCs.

In nucleotides, the CDR3 is TGTGCCAGTAGTATTCAGGGGGGGGGTCAGCCCCAGCATTTT. Its protein is CASSIQGGGQPQHF. The V and J genes are TRBV19 and TRBJ1-5; TRBD1 matches at 7 bases. Losses at the gene ends were 3 bases for V and 6 bases for J; bases not matched to a gene: 5. This CDR3 has 14 residues. Germline V lookup: CDR1 LNHDA, CDR2 SQIVND (reference sequence).